This T cell receptor beta chain is drawn from a study of T cells in localized non-small cell lung cancer. In the case of this clone: Its antigen is currently unknown.

Clones were read by immunoSEQ multiplex PCR, and TCRdb kept only the in-frame ones, dropping some. This sample carries fewer than 13,000 clones, over 65% of them seen once, and the ten largest clones take 25% to 35%. The study, taken as a whole, reports: Adjacent lung exhibited a median of about 50 among the 100 most abundant tumor clones.

The TCR was taken from a male donor aged 60 or over with stage I lung adenocarcinoma. The sample here was peripheral blood, taken before any cancer treatment.

The CDR3: CASSSKSSYEQYF. Written as DNA, the CDR3 is TGTGCCAGCAGCTCAAAGAGCTCCTACGAGCAGTACTTC. V is TRBV5-4 and J is TRBJ2-7; no firm D call. This CDR3 is built from 13 residues. V was clipped by 3 bases and J by 0 bases, with 7 bases between them. In germline, CDR1 is SGHNT, CDR2 YYREEE (reference sequence).